These T cell receptor beta chains were read from a single sample in a study of blood T cell repertoires in COVID-19. Here immunoSEQ multiplex PCR was the method, and the copy in TCRdb shows in-frame clones only, minus some. The table shows about 99,000 clones, with 80% to 90% occurring only once. Material for sequencing was peripheral blood. These receptors all come from a man aged 50-60 years with COVID-19, enrolled during active disease. The CDR3 runs from the conserved cysteine through the conserved F or W. Fields, in order: clone size, V gene, D gene, J gene, CDR3 protein, CDR3 DNA. D genes are given only for firm matches. Rows may omit the clone size; those that give it use once, few, many or a size class.

clone size: .; V gene: TRBV19; D gene: TRBD1; J gene: TRBJ2-1; CDR3 protein: CAIARGRQNEQFF; CDR3 DNA: TGTGCCATTGCCAGGGGGCGGCAAAATGAGCAGTTCTTC
clone size: .; V gene: TRBV6-5; D gene: .; J gene: TRBJ2-3; CDR3 protein: CASSYSTDSSTDTQYF; CDR3 DNA: TGTGCCAGCAGTTACTCCACGGACAGCTCCACAGATACGCAGTATTTT
clone size: .; V gene: TRBV27; D gene: .; J gene: TRBJ1-6; CDR3 protein: CASSQYNSPLHF; CDR3 DNA: TGTGCCAGCAGTCAGTATAATTCACCCCTCCACTTT
clone size: .; V gene: TRBV30; D gene: TRBD1; J gene: TRBJ1-6; CDR3 protein: CAWSRGQGTVDSPLHF; CDR3 DNA: TGTGCCTGGAGTAGAGGACAGGGGACTGTGGATTCACCCCTCCACTTT
clone size: once; V gene: TRBV11-2; D gene: TRBD2; J gene: TRBJ2-7; CDR3 protein: CASSLGLAGGLYEQYF; CDR3 DNA: TGTGCCAGCAGCTTAGGGTTAGCGGGGGGGCTGTACGAGCAGTACTTC
clone size: .; V gene: TRBV7-9; D gene: TRBD1; J gene: TRBJ1-1; CDR3 protein: CASRRTGENTEAFF; CDR3 DNA: TGTGCCAGCCGACGGACAGGGGAGAACACTGAAGCTTTCTTT
clone size: .; V gene: TRBV27; D gene: TRBD2; J gene: TRBJ2-1; CDR3 protein: CASRLSGALSPFF; CDR3 DNA: TGTGCCAGCAGACTAAGCGGGGCCCTATCCCCGTTCTTC
clone size: .; V gene: TRBV7-9; D gene: .; J gene: TRBJ1-2; CDR3 protein: CASSENRANYGYTF; CDR3 DNA: TGTGCCAGCAGCGAAAACAGGGCTAACTATGGCTACACCTTC
clone size: .; V gene: TRBV18; D gene: TRBD1; J gene: TRBJ2-7; CDR3 protein: CASSPRDRGGEQYF; CDR3 DNA: TGTGCCAGCTCACCCCGGGACAGGGGTGGAGAGCAGTACTTC
clone size: .; V gene: TRBV6-1; D gene: TRBD1; J gene: TRBJ2-1; CDR3 protein: CASSESGQVVKEQFF; CDR3 DNA: TGTGCCAGCAGTGAATCCGGACAGGTGGTTAAGGAGCAGTTCTTC
clone size: .; V gene: TRBV6-6; D gene: .; J gene: TRBJ1-1; CDR3 protein: CASSYSGRKAFF; CDR3 DNA: TGTGCCAGCAGTTACTCAGGGAGGAAAGCTTTCTTT